The 31 T cell receptor beta chains in this list originate from one sample, sequenced in a study of T cell changes during pregnancy in multiple sclerosis. TCRdb keeps only in-frame clones here, not all; method: immunoSEQ multiplex PCR. The sample contains tens of thousands of clones, 93% of which appear only once. The sample was CD8+ T cells from peripheral blood mononuclear cells, taken in the second trimester of pregnancy. These TCRs come from a female donor with multiple sclerosis, enrolled in a pregnancy study.

V usage is TRBV19 and J usage is TRBJ1-1; maybe TRBD1 (5 bases). Per germline, CDR1 LNHDA and CDR2 SQIVND (reference sequence). The CDR3 length is 15 residues. V was cut by 3 bases and J by 3 bases, with 14 bases left in between. The CDR3 region has the DNA TGTGCCAGTAGTATCGGAAGGGGTTTAGACACTGAAGCTTTCTTT. Protein sequence: CASSIGRGLDTEAFF.

This chain joins TRBV21-1 and TRBJ2-4; the table assigns TRBD1, which was not confirmed against the DNA. TRBV21-1 represents a pseudogene. CDR3 size: 15 residues. In nucleotides, the CDR3 is TGTGCCAGCAGCCGACAGGTACTAGCCAAAAACATTCAGTACTTC. Amino acids: CASSRQVLAKNIQYF.

The J gene is TRBJ2-2, the V gene TRBV7-6; 12 nucleotides match TRBD2. Germline trimming cut 1 base from V and 6 bases from J; bases unmatched to any gene: 9. The germline V gene has CDR1 SGHVS and CDR2 FNYEAQ. The length of the CDR3 is 18 residues. CDR3 protein: CASSLVDSSGRAAGELFF. The CDR3 DNA reads as TGTGCCAGCAGCTTAGTGGACTCTAGCGGGAGGGCCGCCGGGGAGCTGTTTTTT.

The chain combines TRBV30 with TRBJ1-1; D is unresolved. This CDR3 has 12 residues. V was pared by 0 bases and J by 6 bases, with 8 bases between. CDR1 and CDR2 from the germline V gene are GTSNPN and SVGIG (reference sequence). The CDR3 here is CAWSVHSSEAFF. CDR3 bases: TGTGCCTGGAGTGTACACAGCTCTGAAGCTTTCTTT.

The chain employs TRBV10-3 and TRBJ2-5; 7 nucleotides align to TRBD1. CDR3 size: 16 residues. V lost 3 bases, J lost 4 bases, and 11 bases stayed unmatched. Per the germline V gene, CDR1 is ENHRY and CDR2 is SYGVKD. The CDR3 DNA reads TGTGCCATCAGTGAAATCGACAGGGAACCCGGAGAGACCCAGTACTTC. Amino acid sequence: CAISEIDREPGETQYF.

With regard to this clone: A junction end diverges from the germline sequence, so it may reflect a read error. The chain has TRBV9 and TRBJ2-1; 7 nucleotides line up with TRBD1. The CDR3 is made up of 11 amino acids. Germline-derived CDR1 and CDR2 are SGDLS and YYNGEE. The CDR3 loop reads CASSVGTARIF. The CDR3 nucleotides are TGTGCCAGCAGCGTCGGGACAGCGCGGATCTTC.

The chain employs TRBV27 and TRBJ1-2, with a possible D match to TRBD1 (5 bases). The V end was cut by 2 bases, the J end by 5 bases, with 15 bases between. Germline CDR1 is MNHEY and CDR2 is SMNVEV (reference sequence). The CDR3 runs 15 residues. CDR3 protein: CASSLNGGGRYGYTF. The CDR3 nucleotides read TGTGCCAGCAGTTTAAATGGGGGTGGGAGGTATGGCTACACCTTC.

CDR3 DNA sequence: TGTGCCAGCAGCTTGGTCGCAGGGTTCACAGATACGCAGTATTTT. As protein: CASSLVAGFTDTQYF. The chain joins TRBV5-6 to TRBJ2-3; possible D gene TRBD1, 5 bases. This CDR3 is built from 15 residues. With 0 bases removed from V and 2 bases from J, the gap between germline ends came to 10 bases. Germline CDR1 SGHDT, CDR2 YYEEEE.

The genes are TRBV28 and TRBJ1-1; 8 positions match TRBD1. J was trimmed by 4 bases and V by 4 bases; bases with no gene match: 2. The CDR3 covers 13 residues. The germline V gene encodes CDR1 MDHEN and CDR2 SYDVKM. The CDR3 reads CASSSDRGTEAFF. In DNA form, the CDR3 reads TGTGCCAGCAGTTCCGACAGGGGCACTGAAGCTTTCTTT.

This sequence joins TRBV5-1 and TRBJ1-2; D is perhaps TRBD1 (5 bases). Trimming shortened V by 0 bases and J by 8 bases, and 11 bases separated the two germline ends. The V gene's germline CDR1 is SGHRS and CDR2 YFSETQ. The CDR3 has 13 residues. The CDR3 sequence is CASSLEIRGGYTF. In nucleotides, the CDR3 is TGCGCCAGCAGCTTGGAAATAAGGGGCGGCTACACCTTC.

The rearrangement links TRBV10-3 to TRBJ2-7; 10 nucleotides align to TRBD1. CDR1 is ENHRY, CDR2 SYGVKD, per germline. V was pared by 8 bases and J by 3 bases, with 4 bases of the junction left unmatched. This CDR3 has 13 residues. The CDR3 is CAIGTGAFYEQYF. In nucleotides, the CDR3 is TGTGCCATCGGGACAGGGGCGTTCTACGAGCAGTACTTC.

The chain combines TRBV25-1 with TRBJ2-1; 14 bases are shared with TRBD2. V lost 10 bases, J lost 5 bases, and 4 bases stayed unmatched. The germline V gene has CDR1 MGHDK and CDR2 SYGVNS. The CDR3 loop spans 14 amino acids. The DNA of the CDR3 is TGTGCCACCCCGGGACTAGCGGGAGACAATGAGCAGTTCTTC. This gives the protein CATPGLAGDNEQFF.

The genes are TRBV27 and TRBJ2-7; 10 bases match TRBD1. V was clipped by 5 bases and J by 3 bases; unmatched bases: 4. Germline V gene lookup returns CDR1 MNHEY and CDR2 SMNVEV (reference sequence). This CDR3 has 14 amino acids. CDR3 sequence reads: CASSMTGGDYEQYF. CDR3 coding DNA: TGTGCCAGCAGTATGACAGGGGGCGACTACGAGCAGTACTTC.

The V gene is TRBV11-2, the J gene TRBJ2-7; 15 nucleotides match TRBD2. Germline CDR1 and CDR2: SGHAT and FQNNGV. Trimming at V came to 5 bases and at J to 3 bases, leaving 11 bases not matched to a gene. This CDR3 is built from 18 residues. The chain's CDR3 is CASSGTGTSGRSNYEQYF. The CDR3 DNA follows: TGTGCCAGCAGCGGAACCGGGACTAGCGGGAGGTCGAACTACGAGCAGTACTTC.

The chain combines TRBV7-9 with TRBJ1-4; 9 bases align to TRBD1. J gave up 1 base and V 5 bases, and 2 bases lay outside the gene matches. CDR1 is SEHNR and CDR2 is FQNEAQ in the germline V gene (reference sequence). CDR3 length: 15 residues. CDR3 DNA sequence: TGTGCCAGCAGCGGACAGGGGCGAACTAATGAAAAACTGTTTTTT. Its translation: CASSGQGRTNEKLFF.

The chain is built from TRBV28 and TRBJ2-1; TRBD1 is a possible D gene (5 bases). Per germline, CDR1 MDHEN and CDR2 SYDVKM. There are 13 residues in the CDR3. Trimming shortened V by 10 bases and J by 9 bases, and 19 bases separated the two germline ends. The CDR3 DNA sequence: TGTGCCACCGCGGTAGGGGTAAGGAGTGAGCAGTTCTTC. As protein: CATAVGVRSEQFF.

This rearrangement joins TRBV5-1 to TRBJ2-5; 12 nucleotides match TRBD2. This CDR3 has 16 residues. In germline, CDR1 is SGHRS, CDR2 YFSETQ. V shed 2 bases, J shed 5 bases, and the junction held 7 bases outside the gene matches. The CDR3 loop reads CASSFRLAGVGETQYF. The DNA for the CDR3 is TGCGCCAGCAGCTTCCGACTAGCGGGAGTAGGGGAGACCCAGTACTTC.

V and J are TRBV11-2 and TRBJ2-5; D might be TRBD2 (6 bases). The CDR3 has 15 amino acids. Germline values: CDR1 SGHAT, CDR2 FQNNGV. V was cut by 4 bases and J by 7 bases, with 19 bases left in between. CDR3 in amino acids: CASSSHPGDGVTQYF. The CDR3 DNA reads TGTGCCAGCAGCTCGCACCCGGGGGACGGGGTGACCCAGTACTTC. Full variable domain (rest looked up from reference TRBV11-2 and TRBJ2-5): EAGVAQSPRYKIIEKRQSVAFWCNPISGHATLYWYQQILGQGPKLLIQFQNNGVVDDSQLPKDRFSAERLKGVDSTLKIQPAKLEDSAVYLCASSSHPGDGVTQYFGPGTRLLVL.

The chain uses TRBV6-1 and TRBJ2-3; D remains ambiguous. Germline lookup yields CDR1 MNHNS and CDR2 SASEGT. The CDR3 spans 15 residues. V was shortened by 3 bases and J by 5 bases, with 15 bases between the two germline ends. CDR3 loop: CASSDSSRPKDTQYF. The CDR3 DNA is TGTGCCAGCAGTGACAGTAGCCGCCCGAAAGATACGCAGTATTTT.

The CDR3 sequence: CASRPRESAYYGYTF. CDR3 DNA: TGTGCCAGCAGACCCCGGGAGAGCGCCTACTATGGCTACACCTTC. J is TRBJ1-2 and V is TRBV27; no clear D. The CDR3 runs to 15 residues. Germline assignment: CDR1 MNHEY and CDR2 SMNVEV (reference sequence). V dropped 6 bases and J dropped 3 bases, with 17 bases sitting between them.

The CDR3 here is CASSQASAGSGNTIYF. Written as DNA, the CDR3 is TGTGCCAGCAGCCAAGCTTCGGCAGGCTCTGGAAACACCATATATTTT. The rearrangement links TRBV4-2 to TRBJ1-3; D not resolved. Per the germline V gene, CDR1 is LGHNA and CDR2 is YNFKEQ. The V and J ends lost 1 base and 0 bases respectively, with 10 bases between them. This CDR3 has 16 residues.

V gene TRBV19 combines with J gene TRBJ1-5; a weak D match, TRBD1 (6 bases). With 7 bases removed from V and 2 bases from J, the gap between germline ends came to 18 bases. Looked up from germline, CDR1 is LNHDA and CDR2 is SQIVND (reference sequence). This CDR3 has 16 amino acids. The CDR3 region has the DNA TGTGCCAGTATCCATGGGGGGGGCCGGGGCAATCAGCCCCAGCATTTT. Translating it yields CASIHGGGRGNQPQHF.

The chain uses TRBV19 and TRBJ2-1; possible D gene TRBD1, 6 bases. CDR3 length: 14 amino acids. The V end lost 7 bases, the J end lost 5 bases, and 15 bases lay between the germline ends. Germline V gene data show CDR1 as LNHDA and CDR2 as SQIVND (reference sequence). The CDR3 nucleotides are TGTGCCAGTAAGGAGCAGGGGAGCAACAATGAGCAGTTCTTC. Translating it yields CASKEQGSNNEQFF.

V usage is TRBV7-9 and J usage is TRBJ1-1; the D gene is possibly TRBD1 (5 bases). Germline CDR1 and CDR2: SEHNR and FQNEAQ (reference sequence). V gave up 5 bases and J gave up 0 bases, with 7 bases separating them. The CDR3 has 13 residues. The CDR3 reads CASSQDMNTEAFF. CDR3 sequence (DNA): TGTGCCAGCAGCCAGGACATGAACACTGAAGCTTTCTTT.

This chain uses TRBV7-3 with TRBJ2-1, with 9 bases that match TRBD2. The CDR3 totals 15 residues. Germline V gives CDR1 SGHTA, CDR2 FQGTGA. Losses at the gene ends were 1 base for V and 7 bases for J; bases not matched to a gene: 5. The CDR3 protein is CASSLSGRAGNEQFF. The CDR3 DNA is TGTGCCAGCAGCTTAAGCGGGAGGGCGGGGAATGAGCAGTTCTTC.

This CDR3 is CASSGQGKFTF. DNA of the CDR3: TGTGCCAGCAGTGGACAGGGGAAGTTCACCTTC. The chain is built from TRBV25-1 and TRBJ1-2; 8 nucleotides align to TRBD1. CDR1 is MGHDK, CDR2 SYGVNS, per germline. This CDR3 has 11 residues. With V trimmed by 4 bases and J by 13 bases, 5 bases remained unmatched.

The rearrangement links TRBV30 to TRBJ2-7; D is possibly TRBD2 (6 bases). Trimming stripped 3 bases from V and 0 bases from J, with 9 bases between. Germline loops: CDR1 GTSNPN, CDR2 SVGIG (reference sequence). This CDR3 is 13 amino acids long. Here the CDR3 DNA reads TGTGCCTGGAGAGGCGGGATCTCCTACGAGCAGTACTTC. It encodes CAWRGGISYEQYF.

This chain uses TRBV19 with TRBJ2-7, with 8 bases aligning to TRBD1. The ends lost 6 bases at V and 3 bases at J; junction bases unmatched: 10. The CDR3 runs 15 residues. Per germline, CDR1 LNHDA and CDR2 SQIVND (reference sequence). The CDR3 DNA reads TGTGCCAGTAGCGGTACCGGGACAGGATACTACGAGCAGTACTTC. It yields the protein CASSGTGTGYYEQYF.

The DNA for the CDR3 is TGTGCCAGTGCTGACAGGGGGCTTGGTAACACTGAAGCTTTCTTT. This translates into CASADRGLGNTEAFF. This rearrangement joins TRBV19 to TRBJ1-1; 10 bases map to TRBD1. V lost 8 bases, J lost 2 bases, and 8 bases stayed unmatched. The V gene's germline CDR1 is LNHDA and CDR2 SQIVND (reference sequence). The CDR3 loop spans 15 amino acids.

The chain combines TRBV9 with TRBJ2-7; no firm D call. The V end lost 2 bases, the J end lost 3 bases, and 12 bases lay between the germline ends. Germline values: CDR1 SGDLS, CDR2 YYNGEE. The CDR3 totals 14 residues. CDR3 protein: CASSVTARNYEQYF. CDR3 in DNA: TGTGCCAGCAGCGTTACAGCCCGAAACTACGAGCAGTACTTC.

V and J are TRBV13 and TRBJ1-1; weak D call: TRBD1 (5 bases). The CDR3 is 15 amino acids. Germline V gene data show CDR1 as PRHDT and CDR2 as FYEKMQ (reference sequence). The V and J ends lost 5 bases and 0 bases respectively, with 13 bases between them. CDR3 coding DNA: TGTGCCAGCAGCCGCAGACAGCATATGAACACTGAAGCTTTCTTT. It codes for CASSRRQHMNTEAFF.